These 18 T cell receptor beta chains were sequenced from one sample in a study of shared clonotypes between healthy human individuals. The table came from immunoSEQ multiplex PCR; TCRdb's copy has only in-frame clones and leaves some out. Of about 2,100,000 clones listed, 93% are singletons. Naive-designated CD8 cells lacked CD45RO, were positively enriched for CCR7, and omitted terminally differentiated effector memory CD45RA+ cells. Sequenced material: naive CD8+ T cells from PBMCs. The receptors were sampled from a man younger than 35 in good health. Some clones in this sample may be carry-over from other donors' samples.

The rearrangement joins TRBV27 to TRBJ2-4, with D unresolved. CDR3 length: 14 amino acids. V lost 5 bases and J lost 2, with 10 bases in between. Germline V gives CDR1 MNHEY, CDR2 SMNVEV (reference sequence). The DNA for the CDR3 is TGTGCCAGCAGTGCACTAAATACCAAAAACATTCAGTACTTC. This encodes CASSALNTKNIQYF.

The chain has TRBV5-4 and TRBJ2-7; the D gene could be TRBD1 or TRBD2 (5 bases each). The CDR3 is 14 residues long. Germline loops: CDR1 SGHNT, CDR2 YYREEE (reference sequence). Trimming took 4 bases from V and 2 from J, leaving 13 bases between them. Written as DNA, the CDR3 is TGTGCCAGCAGCAAGATCGGGACCACCTACGAGCAGTACTTC. Its translation is CASSKIGTTYEQYF.

This chain connects TRBV10-3 to TRBJ2-7; D unclear. The V and J ends lost 8 bases and 2 bases respectively, with 13 bases between them. This CDR3 region has 13 residues. The germline V gene encodes CDR1 ENHRY and CDR2 SYGVKD. CDR3 loop: CAISGDATYEQYF. The CDR3 DNA sequence: TGTGCCATCTCCGGAGACGCCACCTACGAGCAGTACTTC.

The V and J genes are TRBV19 and TRBJ1-2; D not resolved. The V and J ends lost 6 bases and 3 bases respectively, with 8 bases between them. CDR1 LNHDA and CDR2 SQIVND come from the germline V gene (reference sequence). The CDR3 spans 12 residues. The CDR3 DNA reads TGTGCCAGTAGGGGCTGGGACTATGGCTACACCTTC. Its translation: CASRGWDYGYTF. The full variable domain, in which reference TRBV19 and TRBJ1-2 provide the parts outside the CDR3, is DGGITQSPKYLFRKEGQNVTLSCEQNLNHDAMYWYRQDPGQGLRLIYYSQIVNDFQKGDIAEGYSVSREKKESFPLTVTSAQKNPTAFYLCASRGWDYGYTFGSGTRLTVV.

J is TRBJ1-2 and V is TRBV2; the D is unclear. Trimming shortened V by 2 bases and J by 2 bases, and 12 bases separated the two germline ends. The CDR3 contains 15 residues. Germline V gene sequence: CDR1 SNHLY, CDR2 FYNNEI. The CDR3 is CASSETRTGNYGYTF. In nucleotides, the CDR3 is TGTGCCAGCAGTGAAACGCGGACGGGAAACTATGGCTACACCTTC. Full variable domain (remainder filled in from reference TRBV2 and TRBJ1-2): EPEVTQTPSHQVTQMGQEVILRCVPISNHLYFYWYRQILGQKVEFLVSFYNNEISEKSEIFDDQFSVERPDGSNFTLKIRSTKLEDSAMYFCASSETRTGNYGYTFGSGTRLTVV.

V is TRBV6-5 and J is TRBJ1-4; the D is unclear. Trimming left V 2 bases short and J 8 bases short, with 12 bases between. Germline CDR1 MNHEY, CDR2 SVGAGI. The CDR3 length is 14 residues. The CDR3, as DNA: TGTGCCAGCAGTTACGATGGGGAAGGGGAAAAACTGTTTTTT. Residues: CASSYDGEGEKLFF.

Details on this clone: At the DNA level, this CDR3 is encoded by other sequences in the same sample as well. J is TRBJ2-2 and V is TRBV28; possibly TRBD1 for D (7 bases). This CDR3 comprises 15 residues. Trimming stripped 3 bases from V and 5 bases from J, with 13 bases between. Per the germline V gene, CDR1 is MDHEN and CDR2 is SYDVKM. CDR3 in amino acids: CASSFPGGNTGELFF. The CDR3 nucleotides read TGTGCCAGCAGTTTCCCAGGGGGGAATACCGGGGAGCTGTTTTTT.

V gene TRBV7-6 combines with J gene TRBJ2-1; 11 bases match TRBD2. This CDR3 contains 15 residues. Germline-derived CDR1 and CDR2 are SGHVS and FNYEAQ. V gave up 6 bases and J gave up 3 bases; unmatched junction bases: 4. The DNA for the CDR3 is TGTGCCAGCAGAGAGGGACTAGCGGACTACAATGAGCAGTTCTTC. It codes for CASREGLADYNEQFF.

The chain recombines TRBV28 with TRBJ2-1; D gene ambiguous. The germline V gene has CDR1 MDHEN and CDR2 SYDVKM. The V and J ends lost 7 bases and 4 bases respectively, with 14 bases between them. This CDR3 has 14 amino acids. CDR3 amino acids: CASMRSVRYNEQFF. CDR3 sequence (DNA): TGTGCCAGCATGAGGTCAGTCCGATACAATGAGCAGTTCTTC.

The chain uses TRBV11-2 and TRBJ2-7; a weak D match, TRBD1 (6 bases). CDR1 is SGHAT and CDR2 is FQNNGV in the germline V gene. Trimming left V 0 bases short and J 0 bases short, with 24 bases between. The CDR3 covers 20 residues. The CDR3 nucleotides read TGTGCCAGCAGCTTAGAACCGTCCGGGACAACCCTAATAAGCTCCTACGAGCAGTACTTC. This gives the protein CASSLEPSGTTLISSYEQYF.

The chain recombines TRBV9 with TRBJ2-7; 8 nucleotides agree with TRBD2. From germline, CDR1 is SGDLS and CDR2 YYNGEE. This CDR3 is 16 amino acids long. The junction had 13 bases not matched to a gene; V was cut back by 2 bases and J by 6 bases. The CDR3 DNA reads TGTGCCAGCAGCGTGCTTGGGGAAGCGGGAGCCGGCGAGCAGTACTTC. This translates into CASSVLGEAGAGEQYF. The variable domain in full, completed from reference TRBV9 and TRBJ2-7, reads DSGVTQTPKHLITATGQRVTLRCSPRSGDLSVYWYQQSLDQGLQFLIQYYNGEERAKGNILERFSAQQFPDLHSELNLSSLELGDSALYFCASSVLGEAGAGEQYFGPGTRLTVT.

This rearrangement joins TRBV7-2 to TRBJ1-1, with a weak D call TRBD1 (6 bases). The CDR3 has 14 amino acids. Trimming pared 5 bases from V and 4 bases from J, leaving 14 bases between. Germline loops: CDR1 SGHTA, CDR2 FQGNSA. CDR3 nucleotides: TGTGCCAGCAGCGTTGCTGGGGGCCCCACTGAAGCTTTCTTT. Translated, it gives CASSVAGGPTEAFF.

The chain recombines TRBV27 with TRBJ2-7, with 9 bases matching TRBD1. The CDR3 has 14 amino acids. Germline CDR1 reads MNHEY; CDR2 reads SMNVEV (reference sequence). J was trimmed by 3 bases and V by 7 bases; bases with no gene match: 7. CDR3: CASTRTGANYEQYF. The CDR3 DNA reads TGTGCCAGCACTCGGACAGGGGCCAACTACGAGCAGTACTTC.

The chain carries TRBV7-9 and TRBJ2-7; 7 nucleotides match TRBD1. CDR1 SEHNR and CDR2 FQNEAQ come from the germline V gene (reference sequence). After removal of 2 bases from V and 1 base from J, the junction contained 11 bases not matched to a gene. This CDR3 region has 17 residues. The CDR3 sequence: CASSLTFRDSKSYEQYF. The CDR3 region has the DNA TGTGCCAGCAGCTTAACCTTCCGGGACAGTAAGTCCTACGAGCAGTACTTC.

The chain links TRBV28 to TRBJ2-1; 7 bases agree with TRBD2. The CDR3 length is 16 residues. The germline V gene encodes CDR1 MDHEN and CDR2 SYDVKM. V lost 4 bases and J lost 4; bases outside the gene matches: 10. In DNA, the CDR3 is TGTGCCAGCAGTTCCCCTGGGGAGGGACCGTACAATGAGCAGTTCTTC. Translating it yields CASSSPGEGPYNEQFF.

V and J are TRBV5-1 and TRBJ2-1; 9 bases are shared with TRBD2. The CDR3 has 16 residues. V lost 2 bases, J lost 6 bases, and 9 bases stayed unmatched. The germline gives CDR1 SGHRS, CDR2 YFSETQ. CDR3 loop: CASSFPVAGDPNEQFF. CDR3 coding DNA: TGCGCCAGCAGCTTCCCTGTAGCGGGAGACCCCAATGAGCAGTTCTTC.

This clone came up once. CDR3 sequence (DNA): TGTGCCAGCTCACCGGGTCGCCAGGCCGAGCAGTACTTC. The encoded protein is CASSPGRQAEQYF. The gene calls are TRBV18 and TRBJ2-7; unclear D gene. Germline CDR1 KGHSH, CDR2 LQKENI. The ends were cut back, 3 bases at V and 6 bases at J, with 12 bases in the middle. The CDR3 totals 13 residues.

V is TRBV28 and J is TRBJ2-5; 7 bases agree with TRBD1. Germline loops: CDR1 MDHEN, CDR2 SYDVKM. This CDR3 is built from 14 residues. Unmatched junction bases numbered 9, after V lost 6 bases and J lost 5 bases. The CDR3 nucleotides are TGTGCCAGCAGGAAGGACACAGGGGAGGAGACCCAGTACTTC. It encodes CASRKDTGEETQYF.